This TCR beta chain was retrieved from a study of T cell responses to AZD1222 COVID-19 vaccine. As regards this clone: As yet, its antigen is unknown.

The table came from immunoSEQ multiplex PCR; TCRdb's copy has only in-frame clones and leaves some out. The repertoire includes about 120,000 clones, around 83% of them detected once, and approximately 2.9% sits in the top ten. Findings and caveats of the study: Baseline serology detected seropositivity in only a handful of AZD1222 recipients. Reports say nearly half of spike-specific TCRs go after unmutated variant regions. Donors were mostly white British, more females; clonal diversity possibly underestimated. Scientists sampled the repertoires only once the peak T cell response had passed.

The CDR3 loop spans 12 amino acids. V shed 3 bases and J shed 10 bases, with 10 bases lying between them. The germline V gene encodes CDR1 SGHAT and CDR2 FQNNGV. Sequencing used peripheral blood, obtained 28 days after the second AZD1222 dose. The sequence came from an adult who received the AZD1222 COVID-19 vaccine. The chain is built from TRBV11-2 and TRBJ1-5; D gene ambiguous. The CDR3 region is CASSFPPGPQHF. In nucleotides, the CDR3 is TGTGCCAGCAGCTTCCCCCCCGGACCCCAGCATTTT.